The present T cell receptor (beta chain) was sequenced within a study of early T cells in non-severe SARS-CoV-2 infection. The wider study: The authors sequenced bulk RNA from unsorted whole blood, leaving chains unpaired. Whole-study findings and limits: VDJdb-based matching was biased toward anti-spike CD8 responses and missed private and CD4 specificities.

Attachment of unique molecular identifiers to individual cDNA molecules was performed. TCRdb reprocessed the 5' RACE reads via MiXCR and lists one record per CDR3 protein. The sample lists fewer than 100,000 distinct CDR3 sequences, about 6.5% occurring once. This clonotype has more than one count but fewer than ten. Its antigen is still unknown. CDR1 and CDR2 from the germline V gene are LGHDT and YNNKEL (reference sequence). With 0 bases removed from V and 6 bases from J, the gap between germline ends came to 9 bases. This CDR3 has 13 amino acids. This clonotype was obtained from an adult who was a healthcare worker with PCR-confirmed SARS-CoV-2 infection or an uninfected control (not recorded which). The gene calls are TRBV3-1 and TRBJ2-7, with D uncertain. The sample consisted of whole blood. Here the CDR3 DNA reads TGTGCCAGCAGCCAAGAGACCGTCTCCGAGCAGTACTTC. Translating it yields CASSQETVSEQYF.